These 7 T cell receptor beta chains were sequenced from one sample in a study of naive and memory T cell subsets. Both TRBC1 and TRBC2 were covered by a beta constant-region primer of two equimolar oligonucleotides. The ligated cDNA underwent four PCR rounds using SP2 and nested alpha and beta constant-region primers. TCRdb processed the UMI-ligation and nested PCR reads anew with MiXCR; each CDR3 protein has one entry. The table has 20,000 to 25,000 distinct CDR3 sequences, approximately 10% seen once. The source material was central memory CD8+ T cells from blood. All receptors derive from a human donor in good health.

The rearrangement links TRBV4-3 to TRBJ2-5; unclear D gene. Trimming pared 0 bases from V and 0 bases from J, leaving 8 bases between. CDR1 LGHNA and CDR2 YSLEER come from the germline V gene. The CDR3 runs to 15 residues. CDR3: CASSQDYDDQETQYF. Written as DNA, the CDR3 is TGCGCCAGCAGCCAAGATTACGACGACCAAGAGACCCAGTACTTC.

This clonotype came up a few times. The chain combines TRBV25-1 with TRBJ2-3, with D uncertain. Trimming shortened V by 8 bases and J by 4 bases, and 10 bases separated the two germline ends. Germline values: CDR1 MGHDK, CDR2 SYGVNS. The CDR3 contains 12 residues. The CDR3, as DNA: TGTGCCAGCTATAAAATCCCAGATACGCAGTATTTT. Its protein product is CASYKIPDTQYF.

The table lists this clonotype with many counts. This chain joins TRBV29-1 and TRBJ2-7; D not resolved. V dropped 3 bases and J dropped 0 bases, with 9 bases sitting between them. The CDR3 sequence is 13 residues long. Germline V CDR1 and CDR2: SQVTM, ANQGSEA. The CDR3: CSVEVLDSYEQYF. CDR3 DNA sequence: TGCAGCGTTGAGGTGCTTGACTCCTACGAGCAGTACTTC.

The chain recombines TRBV6-5 with TRBJ2-2; D not certain. There are 14 residues in the CDR3. CDR1 MNHEY and CDR2 SVGAGI come from the germline V gene. V dropped 0 bases and J dropped 4 bases, with 6 bases sitting between them. CDR3 nucleotide sequence: TGTGCCAGCAGTTACTCCCGCCTCACCGGGGAGCTGTTTTTT. This translates into CASSYSRLTGELFF.

The chain combines TRBV29-1 with TRBJ2-7; no clear D gene. CDR1 and CDR2 from the germline V gene are SQVTM and ANQGSEA. This CDR3 contains 11 residues. V lost 4 bases and J 2 bases, leaving 6 bases between the germline ends. The CDR3 protein is CSVGSPYEQYF. CDR3 in DNA: TGCAGCGTTGGCTCACCCTACGAGCAGTACTTC.

This clonotype was observed a handful of times. The V call is TRBV9, the J call TRBJ2-7; D perhaps matches TRBD2 (5 bases). Germline V gene sequence: CDR1 SGDLS, CDR2 YYNGEE. The ends were cut back, 1 base at V and 5 bases at J, with 19 bases in the middle. This CDR3 has 16 residues. The CDR3 nucleotides are TGTGCCAGCAGCGTACAAGCTACTGGACTTGGAGACGAGCAGTACTTC. Protein product: CASSVQATGLGDEQYF.

This clonotype was seen more than once but under ten times. The gene calls are TRBV5-6 and TRBJ1-3; no firm D call. The CDR3 runs to 15 residues. The V end lost 2 bases, the J end lost 0 bases, and 9 bases lay between the germline ends. Germline loops: CDR1 SGHDT, CDR2 YYEEEE. CDR3: CASSFPPNSGNTIYF. CDR3 DNA: TGTGCCAGCAGCTTCCCGCCCAACTCTGGAAACACCATATATTTT. Looking up the rest from reference TRBV5-6 and TRBJ1-3 gives the full variable domain: DAGVTQSPTHLIKTRGQQVTLRCSPKSGHDTVSWYQQALGQGPQFIFQYYEEEERQRGNFPDRFSGHQFPNYSSELNVNALLLGDSALYLCASSFPPNSGNTIYFGEGSWLTVV.